This is a list of T cell receptor beta chains from one sample in a study of T cells of healthy individuals. TCRdb ran MiXCR on the 5' RACE reads and lists one entry per CDR3 protein. This table holds some 85,000 distinct CDR3 sequences, roughly 5% found once. These TCRs come from a female donor in good health. CDR3s include the opening cysteine and the closing phenylalanine or tryptophan. The order of the fields is V gene, D gene, clone size, J gene, CDR3 DNA, CDR3 protein. The D gene is left open where the match is weak. Only some rows state a clone size, as once, few, many or a class for expanded clones.

V gene: TRBV4-3; D gene: TRBD1; clone size: NA; J gene: TRBJ1-1; CDR3 DNA: TGCGCCAGCAGCCAAGATGAAGGGACAGGGAACACTGAAGCTTTCTTT; CDR3 protein: CASSQDEGTGNTEAFF
V gene: TRBV27; D gene: TRBD2; clone size: many; J gene: TRBJ2-3; CDR3 DNA: TGTGCCAGCAGAGGTCTAGCGGGGAACACAGATACGCAGTATTTT; CDR3 protein: CASRGLAGNTDTQYF
V gene: TRBV6-4; D gene: NA; clone size: many; J gene: TRBJ1-1; CDR3 DNA: TGTGCCAGCAGTGAAGGACCGGTCACTGAAGCTTTCTTT; CDR3 protein: CASSEGPVTEAFF
V gene: TRBV12-3/TRBV12-4; D gene: NA; clone size: NA; J gene: TRBJ2-4; CDR3 DNA: TGTGCCAGCAGCCAGGCAGGGAGGTACATTCAGTACTTC; CDR3 protein: CASSQAGRYIQYF
V gene: TRBV12-3/TRBV12-4; D gene: TRBD1; clone size: many; J gene: TRBJ2-7; CDR3 DNA: TGTGCCAGCAGTTTTGACAGGGGGCGTTACGAGCAGTACTTC; CDR3 protein: CASSFDRGRYEQYF
V gene: TRBV24-1; D gene: TRBD2; clone size: few; J gene: TRBJ2-1; CDR3 DNA: TGTGCCACCAGTGACGCCAGACTAGCGGGAGGGTCCAATGAGCAGTTCTTC; CDR3 protein: CATSDARLAGGSNEQFF
V gene: TRBV9; D gene: NA; clone size: many; J gene: TRBJ2-5; CDR3 DNA: TGTGCCAGCAGCGGTCGGAGTGGGTCCCAGTACTTC; CDR3 protein: CASSGRSGSQYF
V gene: TRBV5-1; D gene: NA; clone size: many; J gene: TRBJ2-1; CDR3 DNA: TGCGCCAGCTTCCGGAGCCTGAATGAGCAGTTCTTC; CDR3 protein: CASFRSLNEQFF
V gene: TRBV12-3/TRBV12-4; D gene: TRBD2; clone size: many; J gene: TRBJ2-4; CDR3 DNA: TGTGCCAGCAACGCCCCTAGCGGGAGAAGAGACATTCAGTACTTC; CDR3 protein: CASNAPSGRRDIQYF
V gene: TRBV7-9; D gene: NA; clone size: many; J gene: TRBJ2-5; CDR3 DNA: TGTGCCAGCAGTTGGGCCCCCCAAGAGACCCAGTACTTC; CDR3 protein: CASSWAPQETQYF
V gene: TRBV27; D gene: NA; clone size: few; J gene: TRBJ1-1; CDR3 DNA: TGTGCCAGCAGTTTATCGGGTTCGTGGACTGAAGCTTTCTTT; CDR3 protein: CASSLSGSWTEAFF
V gene: TRBV24-1; D gene: NA; clone size: many; J gene: TRBJ1-5; CDR3 DNA: TGTGCCACCAGTGATCTCCGGGACAATCAGCCCCAGCATTTT; CDR3 protein: CATSDLRDNQPQHF
V gene: TRBV5-4; D gene: NA; clone size: few; J gene: TRBJ1-1; CDR3 DNA: TGTGCCAGCAGCTTGAATGGACAAGCGAACACTGAAGCTTTCTTT; CDR3 protein: CASSLNGQANTEAFF
V gene: TRBV27; D gene: NA; clone size: NA; J gene: TRBJ1-1; CDR3 DNA: TGTGCCAGCAGTCTAGGGGTTTTTGGAACTGAAGCTTTCTTT; CDR3 protein: CASSLGVFGTEAFF
V gene: TRBV11-1; D gene: NA; clone size: few; J gene: TRBJ1-1; CDR3 DNA: TGTGCCAGCAGCTTGGGATCAATCGGGCGAGCTTTCTTT; CDR3 protein: CASSLGSIGRAFF
V gene: TRBV9; D gene: NA; clone size: NA; J gene: TRBJ1-4; CDR3 DNA: TGTGCCAGCAGCTTGGACGGAGATGAAAAACTGTTTTTT; CDR3 protein: CASSLDGDEKLFF
V gene: TRBV6-5; D gene: NA; clone size: many; J gene: TRBJ2-7; CDR3 DNA: TGTGCCAGCAGTGCGGAACCTTATAAGCAGTACTTC; CDR3 protein: CASSAEPYKQYF
V gene: TRBV7-9; D gene: TRBD2; clone size: NA; J gene: TRBJ2-3; CDR3 DNA: TGTGCCAGCAGCTTTAGCGGGTATCAATCCACAGATACGCAGTATTTT; CDR3 protein: CASSFSGYQSTDTQYF
V gene: TRBV19; D gene: TRBD1; clone size: many; J gene: TRBJ2-1; CDR3 DNA: TGTGCCAGTAGTTGGGACAGGCTCTCCTACAATGAGCAGTTCTTC; CDR3 protein: CASSWDRLSYNEQFF
V gene: TRBV20-1; D gene: NA; clone size: many; J gene: TRBJ1-3; CDR3 DNA: TGCAGTGCTAGACATCCTAGCTTAGGGTTCGGAAACACCATATATTTT; CDR3 protein: CSARHPSLGFGNTIYF
V gene: TRBV4-1; D gene: TRBD1; clone size: many; J gene: TRBJ2-1; CDR3 DNA: TGCGCCAGCAGCCAAGATCCGGGGACAGGGTCGAATGAGCAGTTCTTC; CDR3 protein: CASSQDPGTGSNEQFF